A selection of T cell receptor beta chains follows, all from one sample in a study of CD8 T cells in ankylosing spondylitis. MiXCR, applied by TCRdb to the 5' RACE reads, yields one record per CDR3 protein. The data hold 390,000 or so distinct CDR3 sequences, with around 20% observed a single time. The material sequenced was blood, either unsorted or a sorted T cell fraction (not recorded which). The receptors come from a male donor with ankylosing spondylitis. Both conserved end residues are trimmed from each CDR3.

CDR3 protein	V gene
ASSDDNGYT	TRBV2
ASSSGLAPYEQY	TRBV5-1
AWSGGGYEQY	TRBV30
SANTRIGTDTQY	TRBV20-1
ASSYSQESSYNEQF	TRBV6-5
ASSLAGTSDSPLH	TRBV12-3/TRBV12-4
ASSLGDSNSPLH	TRBV5-6
SVFHTGTDTQY	TRBV29-1
ASRGEGLSFGQPQH	TRBV6-1
SARETGEQPQH	TRBV20-1
ASSLARVGGELF	TRBV5-6
ASSPVPGRSSYEQY	TRBV12-3/TRBV12-4
ASRLAGVYTGELF	TRBV11-1
ASMGAANTGELF	TRBV25-1
ASSQDPVTGDSPLH	TRBV4-3
ASSLRGGGQPQH	TRBV5-1
ASSRRQGNQPQH	TRBV5-8
ASRRRDQSSYNEQF	TRBV12-3/TRBV12-4
SAWLGGGGETQY	TRBV20-1
ASSVSGGADTQY	TRBV9
ASSLISGVRETQY	TRBV7-3
ASSTDTRTETQY	TRBV5-1
ASSSQGQNTEAF	TRBV7-2
ASSLVRGDTQY	TRBV28
SATKDRGTNIQY	TRBV20-1
SVTSDTSYEQY	TRBV29-1
ASSYGLAVTDTQY	TRBV6-2/TRBV6-3
ASSSWTGGNTEAF	TRBV28
ASSSQGRKYNEQF	TRBV7-2
ASSLGTSGRARTDTQY	TRBV5-1
ASSPTVAKNIQY	TRBV5-1
ASNAGAYYEQY	TRBV6-1
SATTGTSNTDTQY	TRBV20-1
ASSWTRTHSADEQF	TRBV5-1
ASSKDRVDEQY	TRBV5-1
ASRSGGTEAF	TRBV28
ASSYDRVESPLH	TRBV13